Given below is one T cell receptor beta chain in context. In the authors' workflow: Researchers report that nucleated cell counts were estimated from reference gene primer amplification. This table comes from immunoSEQ multiplex PCR, and its TCRdb copy is limited to in-frame clones, with some not included. V, J and clone size are taken as reported in that table, and D and trimming were inferred from the DNA itself. The sample consists of roughly 75,000 clones, 86% of them appearing once. The data stem from a study of blood T cell repertoires in COVID-19. Across the whole study: COVID-19 samples from acute and convalescent phases originated in the United States, Italy and Spain.

Per the germline V gene, CDR1 is LNHDA and CDR2 is SQIVND (reference sequence). The ends were cut back, 2 bases at V and 10 bases at J, with 12 bases in the middle. The CDR3 totals 14 residues. The chain recombines TRBV19 with TRBJ1-6; D is ambiguous. Sequencing was performed on peripheral blood. This TCR was sampled from a man older than 75 with COVID-19, enrolled during active disease. CDR3 DNA: TGTGCCAGTAGTATAAGGATCAGAGGATCACCCCTCCACTTT. Its protein is CASSIRIRGSPLHF.